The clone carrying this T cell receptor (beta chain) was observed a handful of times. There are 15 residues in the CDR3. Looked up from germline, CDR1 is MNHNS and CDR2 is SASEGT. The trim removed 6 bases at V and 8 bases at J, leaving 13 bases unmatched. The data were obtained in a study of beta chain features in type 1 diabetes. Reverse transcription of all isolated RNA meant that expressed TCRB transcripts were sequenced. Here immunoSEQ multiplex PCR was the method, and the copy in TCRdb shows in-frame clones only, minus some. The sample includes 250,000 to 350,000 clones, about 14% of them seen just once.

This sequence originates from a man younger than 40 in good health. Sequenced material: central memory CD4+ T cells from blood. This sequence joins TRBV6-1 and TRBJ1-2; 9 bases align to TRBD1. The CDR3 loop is CASSERTGVMLGYTF. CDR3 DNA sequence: TGTGCCAGCAGCGAACGGACAGGGGTGATGTTAGGCTACACCTTC.